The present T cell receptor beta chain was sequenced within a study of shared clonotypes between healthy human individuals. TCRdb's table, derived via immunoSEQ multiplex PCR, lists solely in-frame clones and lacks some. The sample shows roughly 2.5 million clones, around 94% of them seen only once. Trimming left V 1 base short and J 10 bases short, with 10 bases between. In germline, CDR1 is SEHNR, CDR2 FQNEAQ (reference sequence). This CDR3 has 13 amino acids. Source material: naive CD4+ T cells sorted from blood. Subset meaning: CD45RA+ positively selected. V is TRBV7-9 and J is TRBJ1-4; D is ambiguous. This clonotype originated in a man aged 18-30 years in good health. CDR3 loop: CASSLDGQAKLFF. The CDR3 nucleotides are TGTGCCAGCAGCTTAGACGGTCAGGCAAAACTGTTTTTT.